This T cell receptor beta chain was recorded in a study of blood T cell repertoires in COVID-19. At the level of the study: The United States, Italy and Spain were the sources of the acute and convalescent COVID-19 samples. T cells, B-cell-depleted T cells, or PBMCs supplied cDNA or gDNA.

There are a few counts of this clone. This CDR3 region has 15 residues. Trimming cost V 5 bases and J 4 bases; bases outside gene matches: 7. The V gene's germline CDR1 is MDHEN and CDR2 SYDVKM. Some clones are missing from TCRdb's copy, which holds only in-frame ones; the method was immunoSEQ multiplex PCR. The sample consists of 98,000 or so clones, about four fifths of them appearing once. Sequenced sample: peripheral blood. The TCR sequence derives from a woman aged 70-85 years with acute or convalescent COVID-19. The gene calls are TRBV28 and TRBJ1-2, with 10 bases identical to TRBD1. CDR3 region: CASSQSGTGVYGYTF. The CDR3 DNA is TGTGCCAGCAGTCAATCCGGGACAGGGGTCTATGGCTACACCTTC.